The 26 T cell receptor beta chains listed next were all sequenced from one sample in a study of blood T cell repertoires in COVID-19. Generated by immunoSEQ multiplex PCR, the TCRdb table keeps only in-frame clones and is missing some. The sample lists over 200,000 clones, more than 75% occurring once. Material for sequencing was peripheral blood. The receptors derive from a man in his forties or fifties who had recovered from COVID-19.

The chain combines TRBV19 with TRBJ2-7; D might be TRBD2 (5 bases). Between the trimmed V and J ends, which lost 4 bases and 2 bases, there was a span of 15 bases. Germline V gene sequence: CDR1 LNHDA, CDR2 SQIVND (reference sequence). This CDR3 is built from 15 residues. The CDR3, as DNA: TGTGCCAGTAGTACAACTAGTCTCGGGACCTACGAGCAGTACTTC. Its protein is CASSTTSLGTYEQYF.

The chain couples TRBV11-2 to TRBJ2-5; D possibly corresponds to TRBD1 (5 bases). This CDR3 contains 12 residues. V was shortened by 5 bases and J by 5 bases, with 9 bases between the two germline ends. In germline, CDR1 is SGHAT, CDR2 FQNNGV. CDR3 protein: CASSKGRETQYF. CDR3 bases: TGTGCCAGCAGCAAGGGGCGGGAGACCCAGTACTTC.

This chain connects TRBV14 to TRBJ2-1; 9 nucleotides agree with TRBD2. CDR1 and CDR2 from the germline V gene are SGHDN and FVKESK. Germline trimming cut 1 base from V and 3 bases from J; bases unmatched to any gene: 4. The CDR3 covers 16 residues. The CDR3 is CASSQVTSGFYNEQFF. The DNA for the CDR3 is TGTGCCAGCAGCCAAGTAACTAGCGGGTTCTACAATGAGCAGTTCTTC.

V usage is TRBV29-1 and J usage is TRBJ1-4; TRBD1 matches 10 bases. J gave up 13 bases and V 7 bases, and 15 bases lay outside the gene matches. The CDR3 has 14 amino acids. Germline values: CDR1 SQVTM, CDR2 ANQGSEA. DNA of the CDR3: TGCAGCGCCCTATTACCCGGGACAGGGGTTATACTGTTTTTT. Its protein product is CSALLPGTGVILFF. Drawing the rest from reference TRBV29-1 and TRBJ1-4, the complete variable domain is SAVISQKPSRDICQRGTSLTIQCQVDSQVTMMFWYRQQPGQSLTLIATANQGSEATYESGFVIDKFPISRPNLTFSTLTVSNMSPEDSSIYLCSALLPGTGVILFFGSGTQLSVL.

V and J are TRBV9 and TRBJ2-3; D is possibly TRBD2 (5 bases). The V gene lost 3 bases and the J gene lost 4 bases, with 9 bases spanning the gap. The CDR3 spans 13 residues. Germline CDR1 and CDR2: SGDLS and YYNGEE. Written as DNA, the CDR3 is TGTGCCAGCAGCGGCGGGTTGGCAGATACGCAGTATTTT. Its protein product is CASSGGLADTQYF.

For the CDR3, the DNA is TGTGCCAGCTCACCATCCAGGGTGAGGACTAATGAAAAACTGTTTTTT. As protein: CASSPSRVRTNEKLFF. The chain links TRBV18 to TRBJ1-4; maybe TRBD1 (5 bases). V was cut by 2 bases and J by 2 bases, with 12 bases left in between. The germline V gene encodes CDR1 KGHSH and CDR2 LQKENI. CDR3 length: 16 residues.

This sequence joins TRBV19 and TRBJ2-5, with D perhaps TRBD2 (6 bases). The CDR3 is 16 residues long. Per the germline V gene, CDR1 is LNHDA and CDR2 is SQIVND (reference sequence). Trimming shortened V by 7 bases and J by 1 base, and 19 bases separated the two germline ends. In nucleotides, the CDR3 is TGTGCCAGTAAACGCTTGGGAGGCTCGCCCCAAGAGACCCAGTACTTC. Protein sequence: CASKRLGGSPQETQYF. Combining the CDR3 with reference TRBV19 and TRBJ2-5 gives the whole variable domain DGGITQSPKYLFRKEGQNVTLSCEQNLNHDAMYWYRQDPGQGLRLIYYSQIVNDFQKGDIAEGYSVSREKKESFPLTVTSAQKNPTAFYLCASKRLGGSPQETQYFGPGTRLLVL.

The chain joins TRBV11-2 to TRBJ1-5, with D hard to call. CDR3 length: 14 residues. CDR1 is SGHAT, CDR2 FQNNGV, per germline. Trimming stripped 2 bases from V and 0 bases from J, with 5 bases between. CDR3 loop: CASSLTDSNQPQHF. The CDR3 DNA reads as TGTGCCAGCAGCTTAACAGATAGCAATCAGCCCCAGCATTTT.

This sequence joins TRBV5-4 and TRBJ2-2, with D possibly matching TRBD2 (6 bases). The CDR3 loop spans 16 amino acids. The germline gives CDR1 SGHNT, CDR2 YYREEE (reference sequence). V lost 0 bases and J 1 base, leaving 10 bases between the germline ends. CDR3 amino acids: CASSLEAEGNTGELFF. CDR3 nucleotides: TGTGCCAGCAGCTTGGAAGCGGAGGGGAACACCGGGGAGCTGTTTTTT.

This chain uses TRBV3-1 (or the pseudogene TRBV3-2) with TRBJ2-7; the D gene is possibly TRBD2 (5 bases). V lost 4 bases to trimming and J lost 2 bases, with 12 bases between them. Germline CDR1 and CDR2: LGHDT and YNNKEL (reference sequence). The CDR3 spans 14 residues. CDR3 sequence (DNA): TGTGCCAGCAGCCGCCGGACTCGTACCTACGAGCAGTACTTC. Its protein product is CASSRRTRTYEQYF.

The chain links TRBV29-1 to TRBJ2-3; a weak D match, TRBD2 (6 bases). Trimming took off 4 bases at V and 2 bases at J, with 7 bases between the two ends. CDR1 and CDR2 from the germline V gene are SQVTM and ANQGSEA. CDR3 size: 12 residues. This CDR3 reads CSVGGDTDTQYF. The CDR3 bases are TGCAGCGTTGGCGGGGACACAGATACGCAGTATTTT.

This sequence joins TRBV5-4 and TRBJ2-7; 12 bases line up with TRBD1. From germline, CDR1 is SGHNT and CDR2 YYREEE (reference sequence). This CDR3 has 16 amino acids. V shed 0 bases, J shed 7 bases, and the junction held 8 bases outside the gene matches. CDR3 residues: CASSLGSGQGAGEQYF. CDR3 coding DNA: TGTGCCAGCAGCTTGGGTTCGGGACAGGGGGCTGGTGAGCAGTACTTC.

CDR3 DNA sequence: TGCGCCAGCAGCCAAGGGACTAGTGGGGGCAATGAGCAGTTCTTC. This sequence encodes CASSQGTSGGNEQFF. The V gene is TRBV5-1, the J gene TRBJ2-1, with 8 bases fitting TRBD2. The CDR3 runs to 15 residues. J gave up 6 bases and V 4 bases, and 9 bases lay outside the gene matches. Per germline, CDR1 SGHRS and CDR2 YFSETQ.

Written as DNA, the CDR3 is TGTGCCAGCACCCTCCTGGGACTAGCGGGGGGAAGTGATACGCAGTATTTT. This sequence encodes CASTLLGLAGGSDTQYF. This rearrangement joins TRBV7-2 to TRBJ2-3; 15 bases fit TRBD2. CDR3 size: 17 residues. Trimming removed 7 bases from V and 6 bases from J; junction bases left unmatched: 11. Germline values: CDR1 SGHTA, CDR2 FQGNSA.

V and J are TRBV11-3 and TRBJ2-5; 10 positions agree with TRBD2. The CDR3 is 15 amino acids. The junction had 5 bases not matched to a gene; V was cut back by 6 bases and J by 1 base. Germline CDR1 and CDR2: SGHNT and YENEEA. The CDR3 DNA follows: TGTGCCAGCAGTACGGGACTAGCGAGCCAAGAGACCCAGTACTTC. Translated, it gives CASSTGLASQETQYF.

On this clone: The same CDR3 can be traced to other DNA sequences in this sample. This chain joins TRBV9 and TRBJ2-1; D perhaps matches TRBD2 (5 bases). The germline V and J ends were trimmed by 0 bases and 9 bases, with 7 bases remaining between them. The CDR3 runs 12 residues. Germline V lookup: CDR1 SGDLS, CDR2 YYNGEE. The CDR3, as DNA: TGTGCCAGCAGCGTAGCGGCGGGTGAGCAGTTCTTC. Translated, it gives CASSVAAGEQFF.

This chain joins TRBV6-6 and TRBJ1-2; D perhaps matches TRBD1 (6 bases). Trimming removed 2 bases at V and 2 bases at J, with 6 bases between. Germline CDR1 MNHNY, CDR2 SVGAGI (reference sequence). The CDR3 loop spans 13 amino acids. The DNA for the CDR3 is TGTGCCAGCAGTTACGGACAGAACTATGGCTACACCTTC. This translates into CASSYGQNYGYTF.

This clone occurred once. The V gene is TRBV9, the J gene TRBJ2-7; 8 nucleotides line up with TRBD1. The V and J ends lost 0 bases and 4 bases, in that order; junction bases with no gene match: 6. Germline values: CDR1 SGDLS, CDR2 YYNGEE. This CDR3 comprises 15 residues. In nucleotides, the CDR3 is TGTGCCAGCAGCGTAGGAACAGGGGGAAGGTACGAGCAGTACTTC. This sequence encodes CASSVGTGGRYEQYF.

Points on this clone: The identical CDR3 is also encoded by other nucleotide sequences in the sample. The rearrangement links TRBV7-2 to TRBJ2-7, with 11 bases aligning to TRBD2. Germline trimming cut 5 bases from V and 2 bases from J; bases unmatched to any gene: 5. This CDR3 has 15 residues. Germline V CDR1 and CDR2: SGHTA, FQGNSA. CDR3 sequence reads: CASSLIAGGAYEQYF. The CDR3 DNA reads as TGTGCCAGCAGCCTAATAGCGGGGGGGGCCTACGAGCAGTACTTC.

This clone was recorded a few times. The V gene is TRBV7-6, the J gene TRBJ2-1, with TRBD2 matching over 7 bases. Germline CDR1 reads SGHVS; CDR2 reads FNYEAQ. The length of the CDR3 is 15 residues. V shed 5 bases, J shed 7 bases, and the junction held 11 bases outside the gene matches. CDR3 residues: CASSGGAGVGNEQFF. DNA for the CDR3: TGTGCCAGCAGCGGAGGGGCGGGAGTGGGGAATGAGCAGTTCTTC. The variable domain in full, completed from reference TRBV7-6 and TRBJ2-1, reads GAGVSQSPRYKVTKRGQDVALRCDPISGHVSLYWYRQALGQGPEFLTYFNYEAQQDKSGLPNDRFSAERPEGSISTLTIQRTEQRDSAMYRCASSGGAGVGNEQFFGPGTRLTVL.

This clone came up once. The rearrangement joins TRBV6-5 to TRBJ1-1; maybe TRBD1 (6 bases). V gave up 6 bases and J gave up 3 bases, with 11 bases separating them. Germline V gene sequence: CDR1 MNHEY, CDR2 SVGAGI. The CDR3 runs 13 residues. CDR3 residues: CASSHRDDTEAFF. CDR3 nucleotide sequence: TGTGCCAGCAGCCACAGGGACGACACTGAAGCTTTCTTT.

The rearrangement joins TRBV7-9 to TRBJ2-3; 11 bases are a match to TRBD2. Germline V gene data show CDR1 as SEHNR and CDR2 as FQNEAQ (reference sequence). V was pared by 4 bases and J by 0 bases, with 3 bases of the junction left unmatched. The CDR3 has 16 amino acids. The CDR3 reads CASSSPSGGSTDTQYF. The CDR3 DNA is TGTGCCAGCAGCTCCCCTAGCGGGGGGAGCACAGATACGCAGTATTTT.

The V and J genes are TRBV30 and TRBJ2-7, with D perhaps matching TRBD2 (6 bases). Germline CDR1 reads GTSNPN; CDR2 reads SVGIG (reference sequence). This CDR3 region has 12 residues. Trimming cost V 5 bases and J 3 bases, with 11 bases left between them. The CDR3 here is CAWDGSGYEQYF. CDR3 in DNA: TGTGCCTGGGACGGGAGCGGCTACGAGCAGTACTTC.

The chain employs TRBV5-6 and TRBJ2-5, with 7 bases matching TRBD2. The CDR3 extends over 13 amino acids. Germline values: CDR1 SGHDT, CDR2 YYEEEE. With V trimmed by 6 bases and J by 0 bases, 2 bases remained unmatched. In DNA, the CDR3 is TGTGCCAGCACCGGGGGGTACCAAGAGACCCAGTACTTC. It encodes CASTGGYQETQYF.

Concerning this clone: The germline gene is not matched at one end of the junction; a read error may be the cause. The V call is TRBV4-2, the J call TRBJ1-4, with 8 positions matching TRBD1. Germline lookup yields CDR1 LGHNA and CDR2 YNFKEQ. There are 15 residues in the CDR3. The CDR3: CASSQEGQDNEKLFF. CDR3 in DNA: TGTGCCAGCAGTCAAGAGGGACAGGATAATGAAAAACTGTTTTTT.

The V and J genes are TRBV10-3 and TRBJ1-2; TRBD1 matches 7 bases. Germline V gene sequence: CDR1 ENHRY, CDR2 SYGVKD. V lost 10 bases and J lost 4; bases outside the gene matches: 6. The CDR3 extends over 12 amino acids. The CDR3 DNA reads as TGTGCCACCCGGGACAGTAGCTATGGCTACACCTTC. Protein sequence: CATRDSSYGYTF.